These T cell receptor beta chains were read from a single sample in a study of blood T cell repertoires in COVID-19. Using immunoSEQ multiplex PCR, the repertoire was profiled, and TCRdb retains in-frame clones only, with some absent. The table includes 130,000 or so clones, around 87% detected once. Material for sequencing was peripheral blood. Source of these receptors: a woman in her fifties or sixties with acute or convalescent COVID-19. CDR3s include the opening cysteine and the closing phenylalanine or tryptophan. Fields, in order: clone size, J gene, V gene, D gene, CDR3 protein, CDR3 DNA. The D gene is left open where the match is weak. For some rows the clone size is stated as once, few or many, or as a class when expanded; others skip it.

>.|TRBJ2-1|TRBV20-1|TRBD2
CSASPSGRAALRNEQFF
TGCAGTGCTAGTCCTAGCGGGAGGGCCGCGCTGAGGAATGAGCAGTTCTTC
>.|TRBJ1-4|TRBV6-1|TRBD1
CASRSTGGNEKLFF
TGTGCCAGCAGATCGACAGGGGGAAATGAAAAACTGTTTTTT
>.|TRBJ2-2|TRBV9|TRBD2
CASSVASGDTGELFF
TGTGCCAGCAGCGTAGCTAGCGGGGACACCGGGGAGCTGTTTTTT
>.|TRBJ2-5|TRBV10-2|TRBD2
CASSNWGGETQYF
TGCGCCAGCAGTAATTGGGGGGGGGAGACCCAGTACTTC
>once|TRBJ2-3|TRBV5-1|TRBD2
CASSFHLAGKRSTDTQYF
TGCGCCAGCAGCTTTCACCTAGCGGGAAAAAGGAGCACAGATACGCAGTATTTT
>.|TRBJ1-2|TRBV10-2|.
CASSDWEGNSYTF
TGCGCCAGCAGTGATTGGGAGGGGAATAGCTACACCTTC
>.|TRBJ2-7|TRBV6-5|TRBD1
CASSLRRDRVYEQYF
TGTGCCAGCAGTCTCCGACGGGACAGAGTCTACGAGCAGTACTTC
>.|TRBJ2-3|TRBV24-1|.
CATSDPSDNTDTQYF
TGTGCCACCAGTGATCCCTCCGACAACACAGATACGCAGTATTTT
>.|TRBJ1-1|TRBV19|TRBD1
CASSQTGTGGTEAFF
TGTGCCAGTAGCCAAACAGGGACAGGGGGCACTGAAGCTTTCTTT
>once|TRBJ2-7|TRBV5-4|TRBD1
CASSPGQGAYEQYF
TGTGCCAGCAGCCCTGGACAGGGGGCCTACGAGCAGTACTTC
>.|TRBJ1-5|TRBV19|.
CASKLLEGGQPQHF
TGTGCCAGTAAGCTTTTAGAGGGTGGTCAGCCCCAGCATTTT
>.|TRBJ2-3|TRBV9|TRBD2
CASSIGLAGWASTDTQYF
TGTGCCAGCAGCATCGGACTAGCGGGGTGGGCTAGCACAGATACGCAGTATTTT
>.|TRBJ2-7|TRBV3-1/TRBV3-2|.
CASSPRELSYEQYF
TGTGCCAGCAGCCCTAGGGAGCTCTCCTACGAGCAGTACTTC
>few|TRBJ2-4|TRBV6-6|TRBD1
CASSPLSSGGRNTLAKNIQYF
TGTGCCAGCAGTCCCCTATCCTCAGGGGGCCGTAACACCCTAGCCAAAAACATTCAGTACTTC
>once|TRBJ2-3|TRBV24-1|TRBD2
CATSTFGGTSGVTGHTQYF
TGTGCCACCAGCACCTTTGGGGGGACTAGCGGGGTCACGGGGCATACGCAGTATTTT
>once|TRBJ2-5|TRBV2|TRBD2
CASSVAGGVVQETQYF
TGTGCCAGCAGTGTAGCGGGGGGAGTGGTCCAAGAGACCCAGTACTTC
>.|TRBJ1-1|TRBV7-2|.
CASTTGTTEAFF
TGTGCCAGCACCACAGGGACCACTGAAGCTTTCTTT
>.|TRBJ1-4|TRBV29-1|TRBD1
CSVYRGSEKLFF
TGCAGCGTCTACAGGGGTTCTGAAAAACTGTTTTTT
>.|TRBJ2-1|TRBV3-1/TRBV3-2|TRBD2
CASSQGTSSYNEQFF
TGTGCCAGCAGCCAAGGGACTAGCTCCTACAATGAGCAGTTCTTC
>.|TRBJ2-5|TRBV9|TRBD2
CASSPTSGQETQYF
TGTGCCAGCAGCCCAACTAGCGGCCAAGAGACCCAGTACTTC
>.|TRBJ1-3|TRBV10-3|.
CAISSFRGSGNTIYF
TGTGCCATCAGTTCCTTCAGAGGCTCTGGAAACACCATATATTTT
>.|TRBJ2-3|TRBV28|TRBD2
CASFPLAGGTDTQYF
TGTGCCAGCTTCCCCCTGGCGGGGGGGACAGATACGCAGTATTTT